A single sample is the source of the 9 T cell receptor beta chains below, sequenced in a study of Ad26.COV2.S vaccination and SARS-CoV-2 variants. The protocol was immunoSEQ multiplex PCR, while the TCRdb copy is restricted to in-frame clones and leaves out a portion. The sample comprises around 170,000 clones, around 85% of which are singletons, and 5% to 6.5% rests with the top ten. This specimen was peripheral blood, taken after recovery from COVID-19. Receptors originate from a human donor who had recovered from COVID-19.

V gene TRBV28 combines with J gene TRBJ1-1; D may be TRBD1 (5 bases). The V end was cut by 1 base, the J end by 5 bases, with 8 bases between. CDR1 is MDHEN, CDR2 SYDVKM, per germline. This CDR3 comprises 13 residues. In DNA, the CDR3 is TGTGCCAGCAGTTTATCGGGGGTGACTGAAGCTTTCTTT. This sequence encodes CASSLSGVTEAFF.

V is TRBV9 and J is TRBJ2-5, with 11 bases aligning to TRBD1. With V trimmed by 0 bases and J by 5 bases, 9 bases remained unmatched. Germline CDR1 and CDR2: SGDLS and YYNGEE. The CDR3 is 17 amino acids. The CDR3 bases are TGTGCCAGCAGCGTAGGGGCAGGACAGGGGGCTACGGAGACCCAGTACTTC. This gives the protein CASSVGAGQGATETQYF.

The gene calls are TRBV6-5 and TRBJ2-2; 9 positions match TRBD1. The CDR3 covers 14 residues. V gave up 11 bases and J gave up 5 bases; unmatched junction bases: 9. The germline CDR1 and CDR2 sequences are MNHEY and SVGAGI. CDR3 protein: CAGGRQGETGELFF. CDR3 nucleotides: TGTGCCGGAGGTCGACAGGGGGAAACCGGGGAGCTGTTTTTT.

This chain links TRBV7-8 with TRBJ2-5, with TRBD2 matching over 10 bases. The CDR3 has 18 residues. Germline V gene sequence: CDR1 SGHVS, CDR2 FQNEAQ. J gave up 9 bases and V 3 bases, and 19 bases lay outside the gene matches. CDR3 protein: CASSLMRPSERGGRPQYF. For the CDR3, the DNA is TGTGCCAGCAGCTTGATGAGGCCCTCTGAGCGGGGGGGGAGGCCCCAGTACTTC.

This chain connects TRBV5-1 to TRBJ2-3; TRBD2 matches 8 bases. The CDR3 extends over 14 amino acids. The germline V gene encodes CDR1 SGHRS and CDR2 YFSETQ. V lost 3 bases, J lost 4 bases, and 4 bases stayed unmatched. The CDR3 loop is CASSSGTRADTQYF. Written as DNA, the CDR3 is TGCGCCAGCAGCTCCGGGACTAGGGCAGATACGCAGTATTTT.

The rearrangement uses TRBV30 and TRBJ1-2, with D unresolved. Germline loops: CDR1 GTSNPN, CDR2 SVGIG (reference sequence). Trimming removed 7 bases at V and 2 bases at J, with 8 bases between. This CDR3 is 11 amino acids long. The CDR3 is CASIVNYGYTF. CDR3 in DNA: TGTGCCTCTATTGTAAACTATGGCTACACCTTC.

The CDR3 region has the DNA TGTGCCAGCAGCTTTGCGGGAGGGTCCTACAATGAGCAGTTCTTC. Protein sequence: CASSFAGGSYNEQFF. This chain joins TRBV7-3 and TRBJ2-1; 9 nucleotides agree with TRBD2. V gave up 3 bases and J gave up 1 base; unmatched junction bases: 1. The CDR3 loop spans 15 amino acids. Germline V gene sequence: CDR1 SGHTA, CDR2 FQGTGA.

This clone has just one count. CDR3 DNA sequence: TGTGCCAGCAGCTTCAAGGGGGCGTACGAGCAGTACTTC. The encoded protein is CASSFKGAYEQYF. The chain carries TRBV5-6 and TRBJ2-7, with 7 bases aligning to TRBD1. V lost 2 bases, J lost 4 bases, and 3 bases stayed unmatched. CDR1 SGHDT and CDR2 YYEEEE come from the germline V gene. The CDR3 contains 13 residues.

The chain joins TRBV5-8 to TRBJ2-5; TRBD1 is a possible D gene (6 bases). This CDR3 has 15 residues. The ends were cut back, 3 bases at V and 2 bases at J, with 14 bases in the middle. Germline loops: CDR1 SGHTS, CDR2 YDEGEE. CDR3 sequence: CASSSEGVGQETQYF. The CDR3 region has the DNA TGTGCCAGCAGCTCCGAGGGGGTGGGACAAGAGACCCAGTACTTC.